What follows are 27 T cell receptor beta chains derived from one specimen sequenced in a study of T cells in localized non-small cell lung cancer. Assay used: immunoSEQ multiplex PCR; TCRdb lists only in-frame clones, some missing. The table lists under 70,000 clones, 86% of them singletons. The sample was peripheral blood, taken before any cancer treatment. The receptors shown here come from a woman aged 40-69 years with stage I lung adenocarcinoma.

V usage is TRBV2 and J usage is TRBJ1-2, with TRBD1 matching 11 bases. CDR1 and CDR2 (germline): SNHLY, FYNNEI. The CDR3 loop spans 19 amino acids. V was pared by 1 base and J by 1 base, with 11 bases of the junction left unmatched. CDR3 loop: CASSEEGRGTGGGNYGYTF. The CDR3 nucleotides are TGTGCCAGCAGTGAAGAAGGGAGAGGGACAGGGGGGGGTAACTATGGCTACACCTTC.

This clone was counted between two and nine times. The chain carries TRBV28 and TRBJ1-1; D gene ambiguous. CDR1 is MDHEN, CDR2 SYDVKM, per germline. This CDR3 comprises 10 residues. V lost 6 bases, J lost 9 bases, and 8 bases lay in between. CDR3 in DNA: TGTGCCAGCAGCTTAGGAAAAGCTTTCTTT. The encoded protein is CASSLGKAFF.

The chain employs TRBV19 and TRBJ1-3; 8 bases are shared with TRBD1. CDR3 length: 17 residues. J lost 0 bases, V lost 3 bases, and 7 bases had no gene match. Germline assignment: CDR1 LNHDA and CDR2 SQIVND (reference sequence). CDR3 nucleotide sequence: TGTGCCAGTAGTATGAGGGGCAGGGGGCCCTCTGGAAACACCATATATTTT. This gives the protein CASSMRGRGPSGNTIYF.

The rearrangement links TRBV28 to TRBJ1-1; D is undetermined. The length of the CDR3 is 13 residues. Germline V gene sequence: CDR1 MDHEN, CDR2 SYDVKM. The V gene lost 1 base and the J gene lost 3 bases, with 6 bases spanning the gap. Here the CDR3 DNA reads TGTGCCAGCAGTTTATCAGTGGACACTGAAGCTTTCTTT. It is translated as CASSLSVDTEAFF.

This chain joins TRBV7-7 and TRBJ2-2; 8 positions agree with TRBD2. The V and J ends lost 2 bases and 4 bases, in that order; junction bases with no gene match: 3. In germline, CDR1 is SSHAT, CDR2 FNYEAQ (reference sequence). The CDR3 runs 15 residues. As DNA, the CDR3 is TGTGCCAGCAGCTTAACGGGGGGGGCCACCGGGGAGCTGTTTTTT. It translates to CASSLTGGATGELFF.

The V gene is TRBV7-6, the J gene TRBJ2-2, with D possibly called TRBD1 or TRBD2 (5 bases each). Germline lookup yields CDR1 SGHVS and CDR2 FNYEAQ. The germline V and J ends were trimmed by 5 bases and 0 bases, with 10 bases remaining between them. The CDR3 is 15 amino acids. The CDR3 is CASSPGTANTGELFF. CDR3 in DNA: TGTGCCAGCAGCCCCGGGACGGCGAACACCGGGGAGCTGTTTTTT.

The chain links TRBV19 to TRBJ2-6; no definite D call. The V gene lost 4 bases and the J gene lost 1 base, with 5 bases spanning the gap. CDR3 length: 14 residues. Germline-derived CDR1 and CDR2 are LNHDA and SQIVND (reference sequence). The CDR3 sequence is CASSTSSGANVLTF. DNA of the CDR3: TGTGCCAGTAGTACAAGTTCTGGGGCCAACGTCCTGACTTTC. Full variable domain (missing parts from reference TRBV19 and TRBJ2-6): DGGITQSPKYLFRKEGQNVTLSCEQNLNHDAMYWYRQDPGQGLRLIYYSQIVNDFQKGDIAEGYSVSREKKESFPLTVTSAQKNPTAFYLCASSTSSGANVLTFGAGSRLTVL.

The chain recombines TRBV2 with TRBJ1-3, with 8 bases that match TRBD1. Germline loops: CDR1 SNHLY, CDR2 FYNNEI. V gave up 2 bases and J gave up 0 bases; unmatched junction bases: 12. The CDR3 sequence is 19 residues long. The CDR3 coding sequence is TGTGCCAGCAGTGAATTTGGTTCCGGACAGGGTTTCTCTGGAAACACCATATATTTT. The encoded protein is CASSEFGSGQGFSGNTIYF.

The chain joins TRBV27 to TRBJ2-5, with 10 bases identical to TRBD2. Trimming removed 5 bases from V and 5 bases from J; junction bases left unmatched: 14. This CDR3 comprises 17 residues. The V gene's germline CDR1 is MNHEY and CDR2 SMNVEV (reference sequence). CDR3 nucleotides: TGTGCCAGCAGTCCCTCTAGCGGGGGAACCCTCCTGGAGACCCAGTACTTC. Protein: CASSPSSGGTLLETQYF.

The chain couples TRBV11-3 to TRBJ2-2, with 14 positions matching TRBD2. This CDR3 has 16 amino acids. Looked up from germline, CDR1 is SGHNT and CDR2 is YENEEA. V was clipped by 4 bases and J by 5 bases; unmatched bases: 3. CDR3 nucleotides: TGTGCCAGCAGCTCGAGGACTAGCGGGGGGACCGGGGAGCTGTTTTTT. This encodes CASSSRTSGGTGELFF.

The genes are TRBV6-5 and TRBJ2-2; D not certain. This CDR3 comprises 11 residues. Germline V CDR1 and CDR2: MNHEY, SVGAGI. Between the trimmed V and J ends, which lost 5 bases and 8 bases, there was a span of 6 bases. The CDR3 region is CASSLKGELFF. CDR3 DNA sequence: TGTGCCAGCAGTCTAAAGGGGGAGCTGTTTTTT.

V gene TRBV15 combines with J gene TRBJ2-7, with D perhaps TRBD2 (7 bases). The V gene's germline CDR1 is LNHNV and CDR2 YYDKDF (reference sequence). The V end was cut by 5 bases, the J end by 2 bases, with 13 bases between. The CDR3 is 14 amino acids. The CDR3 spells CATSGGAGAYEQYF. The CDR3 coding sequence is TGTGCCACCAGCGGGGGGGCAGGGGCCTACGAGCAGTACTTC.

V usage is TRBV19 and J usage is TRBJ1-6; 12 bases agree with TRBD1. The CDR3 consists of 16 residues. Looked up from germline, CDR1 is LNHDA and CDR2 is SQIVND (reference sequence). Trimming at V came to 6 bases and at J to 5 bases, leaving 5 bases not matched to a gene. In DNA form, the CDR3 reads TGTGCCAGTAGCCTGGGACAGGGGGCGAATAATTCACCCCTCCACTTT. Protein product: CASSLGQGANNSPLHF.

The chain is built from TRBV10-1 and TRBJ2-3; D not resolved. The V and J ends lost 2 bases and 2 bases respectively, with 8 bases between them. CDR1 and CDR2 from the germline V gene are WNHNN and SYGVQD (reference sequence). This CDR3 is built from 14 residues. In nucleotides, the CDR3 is TGCGCCAGCAGTGAGGGACCATTCACAGATACGCAGTATTTT. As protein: CASSEGPFTDTQYF.

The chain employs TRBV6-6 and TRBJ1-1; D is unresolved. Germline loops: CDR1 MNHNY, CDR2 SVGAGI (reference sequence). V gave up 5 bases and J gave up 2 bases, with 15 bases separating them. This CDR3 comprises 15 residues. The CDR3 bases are TGTGCCAGCAGTCCCAACCGGGAGTTCAACACTGAAGCTTTCTTT. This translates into CASSPNREFNTEAFF.

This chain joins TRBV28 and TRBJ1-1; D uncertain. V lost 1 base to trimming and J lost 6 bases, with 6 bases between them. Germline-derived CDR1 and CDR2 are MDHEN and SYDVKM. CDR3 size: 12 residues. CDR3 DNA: TGTGCCAGCAGTTTATTGCAGGCTGAAGCTTTCTTT. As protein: CASSLLQAEAFF.

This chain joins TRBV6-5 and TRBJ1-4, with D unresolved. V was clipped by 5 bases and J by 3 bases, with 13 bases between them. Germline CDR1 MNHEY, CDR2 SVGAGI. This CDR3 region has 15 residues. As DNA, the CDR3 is TGTGCCAGCAGTCAACAAGTGGATTCTAATGAAAAACTGTTTTTT. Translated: CASSQQVDSNEKLFF.

Here the CDR3 DNA reads TGTGCCAGCAGTGAATTGGGGGGCGCGATCTATGGCTACACCTTC. Translating it yields CASSELGGAIYGYTF. V and J are TRBV2 and TRBJ1-2; D perhaps matches TRBD1 (6 bases). Trimming cost V 2 bases and J 4 bases, with 14 bases left between them. The CDR3 totals 15 residues. Germline V lookup: CDR1 SNHLY, CDR2 FYNNEI. Complete variable domain (other parts from reference TRBV2 and TRBJ1-2): EPEVTQTPSHQVTQMGQEVILRCVPISNHLYFYWYRQILGQKVEFLVSFYNNEISEKSEIFDDQFSVERPDGSNFTLKIRSTKLEDSAMYFCASSELGGAIYGYTFGSGTRLTVV.

The CDR3 spells CASSLVAGELFF. DNA of the CDR3: TGTGCCAGCAGCTTAGTGGCCGGGGAGCTGTTTTTT. The V call is TRBV11-2, the J call TRBJ2-2; D remains ambiguous. Between the trimmed V and J ends, which lost 1 base and 6 bases, there was a span of 3 bases. Per the germline V gene, CDR1 is SGHAT and CDR2 is FQNNGV. CDR3 size: 12 residues.

CDR3 in DNA: TGTGCCAGCAGTTTCACAACTACTAGCTGGAGCTCCTACAATGAGCAGTTCTTC. It specifies CASSFTTTSWSSYNEQFF. The chain uses TRBV27 and TRBJ2-1; TRBD2 is a possible D gene (6 bases). V lost 3 bases to trimming and J lost 0 bases, with 18 bases between them. The CDR3 loop spans 18 amino acids. CDR1 is MNHEY and CDR2 is SMNVEV in the germline V gene (reference sequence).

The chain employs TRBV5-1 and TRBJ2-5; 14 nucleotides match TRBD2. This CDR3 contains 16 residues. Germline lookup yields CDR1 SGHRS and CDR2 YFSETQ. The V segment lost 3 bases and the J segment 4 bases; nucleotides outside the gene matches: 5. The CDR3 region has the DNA TGCGCCAGCAGCTCCGGACTAGCGGGGGGCCTAGAGACCCAGTACTTC. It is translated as CASSSGLAGGLETQYF.

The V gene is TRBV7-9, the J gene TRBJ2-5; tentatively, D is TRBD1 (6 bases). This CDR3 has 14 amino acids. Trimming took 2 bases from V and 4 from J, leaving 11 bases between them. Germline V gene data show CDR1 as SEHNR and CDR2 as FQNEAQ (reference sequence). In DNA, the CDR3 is TGTGCCAGCAGCTTATGGGGGCGCGGAGAGACCCAGTACTTC. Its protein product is CASSLWGRGETQYF.

The CDR3 here is CASRQDGNYGYTF. The DNA of the CDR3 is TGTGCCAGCCGTCAAGACGGGAACTATGGCTACACCTTC. The chain combines TRBV6-5 with TRBJ1-2; no clear D. CDR1 MNHEY and CDR2 SVGAGI come from the germline V gene. The CDR3 is made up of 13 amino acids. Trimming removed 8 bases at V and 2 bases at J, with 12 bases between.

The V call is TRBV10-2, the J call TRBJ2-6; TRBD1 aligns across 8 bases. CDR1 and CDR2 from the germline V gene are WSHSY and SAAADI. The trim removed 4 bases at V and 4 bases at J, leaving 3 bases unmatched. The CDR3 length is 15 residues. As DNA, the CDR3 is TGCGCCAGCAGTGGACAGGGGTCCGGGGCCAACGTCCTGACTTTC. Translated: CASSGQGSGANVLTF.

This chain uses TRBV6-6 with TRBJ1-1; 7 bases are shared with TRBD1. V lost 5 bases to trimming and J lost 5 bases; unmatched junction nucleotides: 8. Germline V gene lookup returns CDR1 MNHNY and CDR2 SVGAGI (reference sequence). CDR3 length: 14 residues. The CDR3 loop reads CASSHHRGRTEAFF. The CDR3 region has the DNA TGTGCCAGCAGTCACCACAGGGGTCGAACTGAAGCTTTCTTT.

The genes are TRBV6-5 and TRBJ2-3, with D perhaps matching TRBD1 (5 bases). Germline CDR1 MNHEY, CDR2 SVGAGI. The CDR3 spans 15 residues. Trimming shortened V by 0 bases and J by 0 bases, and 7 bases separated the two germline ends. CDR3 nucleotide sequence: TGTGCCAGCAGTTACTCAAAGGGGAGCACAGATACGCAGTATTTT. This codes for CASSYSKGSTDTQYF.

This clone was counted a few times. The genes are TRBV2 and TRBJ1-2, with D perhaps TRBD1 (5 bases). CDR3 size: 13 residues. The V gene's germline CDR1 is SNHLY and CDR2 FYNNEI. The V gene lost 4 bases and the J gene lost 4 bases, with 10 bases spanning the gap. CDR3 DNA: TGTGCCAGCAGTGCCGACAGAGGCTATGGCTACACCTTC. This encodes CASSADRGYGYTF.